What follows are 27 T cell receptor beta chains derived from one specimen sequenced in a study of shared clonotypes between healthy human individuals. Assay used: immunoSEQ multiplex PCR; TCRdb lists only in-frame clones, some missing. This table has approximately 350,000 clones, approximately 97% appearing once. The sequenced sample was memory CD8+ T cells sorted from blood. Subset defined: CD45RO+ cells pooled with CCR7-negative TemRA cells. The receptors were sampled from a man aged 25-45 years in good health.

This chain connects TRBV28 to TRBJ2-7; TRBD1 aligns across 7 bases. The germline V gene encodes CDR1 MDHEN and CDR2 SYDVKM. CDR3 length equals 14 residues. Trimming took 6 bases from V and 2 from J; bases not matched to a gene: 7. The CDR3 DNA sequence: TGTGCCAGCAGCCGAGGGACAGCTCCCTACGAGCAGTACTTC. Translating it yields CASSRGTAPYEQYF.

The gene calls are TRBV7-9 and TRBJ2-1; possible D gene TRBD2, 7 bases. This CDR3 is built from 17 residues. Trimming removed 2 bases from V and 6 bases from J, with 20 bases in between. The V gene's germline CDR1 is SEHNR and CDR2 FQNEAQ (reference sequence). The CDR3 region has the DNA TGTGCCAGCAGCTTATCGGGTTTAGGGGGGGCAGCCAATGAGCAGTTCTTC. This sequence encodes CASSLSGLGGAANEQFF.

The rearrangement joins TRBV2 to TRBJ1-1; TRBD1 is a possible D gene (6 bases). CDR3 length: 16 residues. The germline CDR1 and CDR2 sequences are SNHLY and FYNNEI. The V end was cut by 6 bases, the J end by 2 bases, with 19 bases between. Here the CDR3 DNA reads TGTGCCAGCAGCGTCGACAAACAGGGCTTCAACACTGAAGCTTTCTTT. Translated, it gives CASSVDKQGFNTEAFF.

V and J are TRBV4-1 and TRBJ2-2, with a tentative D call TRBD1 (5 bases). This CDR3 is built from 14 residues. V was cut by 5 bases and J by 7 bases, with 14 bases left in between. Germline V CDR1 and CDR2: MGHRA, YSYEKL. The CDR3, as DNA: TGCGCCAGCAGCTTGTACAGGACCGGCGGGGAGCTGTTTTTT. Its translation: CASSLYRTGGELFF.

The chain has TRBV12-1 and TRBJ2-7; the table's D call, TRBD2, was not checked against the DNA. TRBV12-1 is recorded as a pseudogene. This CDR3 is built from 15 residues. CDR3 in amino acids: CASSFGRGEAYEQYF. The CDR3 DNA follows: TGTGCCAGCAGCTTTGGGCGGGGGGAGGCCTACGAGCAGTACTTC.

The chain combines TRBV10-3 with TRBJ2-7; 9 bases agree with TRBD2. CDR3 length: 13 amino acids. Germline trimming cut 8 bases from V and 3 bases from J; bases unmatched to any gene: 5. The germline V gene has CDR1 ENHRY and CDR2 SYGVKD. CDR3 bases: TGTGCCATCGGGGGACTAGCAGGCTACGAGCAGTACTTC. This sequence encodes CAIGGLAGYEQYF.

The V call is TRBV30, the J call TRBJ1-1; 7 nucleotides line up with TRBD1. This CDR3 region has 13 residues. The germline CDR1 and CDR2 sequences are GTSNPN and SVGIG (reference sequence). With V trimmed by 2 bases and J by 5 bases, 5 bases remained unmatched. The CDR3 loop reads CAWSSQGGTEAFF. The CDR3 coding sequence is TGTGCCTGGAGTTCCCAGGGGGGGACTGAAGCTTTCTTT.

The chain employs TRBV4-2 and TRBJ2-4; 9 bases match TRBD2. There are 15 residues in the CDR3. V lost 0 bases and J lost 8; bases outside the gene matches: 5. CDR1 LGHNA and CDR2 YNFKEQ come from the germline V gene. CDR3 in DNA: TGTGCCAGCAGCCAAGAGATCCAGCGGGAGGACATTCAGTACTTC. This sequence encodes CASSQEIQREDIQYF.

The V call is TRBV5-1, the J call TRBJ2-5, with D unresolved. V shed 0 bases and J shed 5 bases, with 17 bases lying between them. Germline V gene lookup returns CDR1 SGHRS and CDR2 YFSETQ. The CDR3 runs 16 residues. CDR3 bases: TGCGCCAGCAGCTTGGTAGTGGGCGTACGGGTTGAGACCCAGTACTTC. This sequence encodes CASSLVVGVRVETQYF. Full variable domain (outside the CDR3, taken from reference TRBV5-1 and TRBJ2-5): KAGVTQTPRYLIKTRGQQVTLSCSPISGHRSVSWYQQTPGQGLQFLFEYFSETQRNKGNFPGRFSGRQFSNSRSEMNVSTLELGDSALYLCASSLVVGVRVETQYFGPGTRLLVL.

Of note for this clone: A read error may produce the germline difference seen at one junction end. The CDR3 loop is CASSLAGTQEEQYF. CDR3 DNA sequence: TGTGCCAGCAGTTTAGCCGGGACTCAAGAGGAGCAGTACTTC. The chain is built from TRBV7-9 and TRBJ2-7; D perhaps matches TRBD2 (6 bases). CDR3 length equals 14 residues. Germline values: CDR1 SEHNR, CDR2 FQNEAQ (reference sequence).

The chain links TRBV28 to TRBJ2-7; 13 bases are shared with TRBD2. Germline lookup yields CDR1 MDHEN and CDR2 SYDVKM. The CDR3 loop spans 22 amino acids. V was pared by 6 bases and J by 2 bases, with 25 bases of the junction left unmatched. The CDR3 region has the DNA TGTGCCAGCAGCTATTATTCTATCACGGGACTAGCGGGGAAGCAGACACCCTACGAGCAGTACTTC. It encodes CASSYYSITGLAGKQTPYEQYF.

The chain joins TRBV5-4 to TRBJ2-1, with D maybe TRBD1 (6 bases). Per the germline V gene, CDR1 is SGHNT and CDR2 is YYREEE (reference sequence). The CDR3 sequence is 12 residues long. V lost 2 bases and J 10 bases, leaving 10 bases between the germline ends. Here the CDR3 reads CASSFGTTEQFF. In nucleotides, the CDR3 is TGTGCCAGCAGCTTCGGGACAACGGAGCAGTTCTTC.

The rearrangement links TRBV5-8 to TRBJ2-7; 14 bases are a match to TRBD2. This CDR3 has 17 residues. With 0 bases clipped from V and 4 bases from J, the junction kept 6 bases outside the gene matches. The V gene's germline CDR1 is SGHTS and CDR2 YDEGEE. CDR3 in amino acids: CASSLGGLAGVSYEQYF. Here the CDR3 DNA reads TGTGCCAGCAGCTTGGGGGGACTAGCGGGAGTGTCGTACGAGCAGTACTTC. Together with reference TRBV5-8 and TRBJ2-7, the CDR3 gives the full variable domain: EAGVTQSPTHLIKTRGQQATLRCSPISGHTSVYWYQQALGLGLQFLLWYDEGEERNRGNFPPRFSGRQFPNYSSELNVNALELEDSALYLCASSLGGLAGVSYEQYFGPGTRLTVT.

The chain combines TRBV29-1 with TRBJ1-5; 8 positions agree with TRBD1. The germline CDR1 and CDR2 sequences are SQVTM and ANQGSEA. CDR3 length: 14 amino acids. V lost 3 bases to trimming and J lost 5 bases; unmatched junction nucleotides: 6. In DNA, the CDR3 is TGCAGCGTTGAGGTGAGACAGGGGCATCAGCCCCAGCATTTT. Protein product: CSVEVRQGHQPQHF.

The V and J genes are TRBV28 and TRBJ1-1; TRBD1 aligns across 10 bases. The CDR3 is 14 residues long. V trimming: 6 bases; J trimming: 3 bases; junction bases outside the gene matches: 4. CDR1 and CDR2 (germline): MDHEN, SYDVKM. CDR3 nucleotide sequence: TGTGCCAGCAGGATGACAGGGGGCGACACTGAAGCTTTCTTT. Amino acids: CASRMTGGDTEAFF.

This chain uses TRBV7-9 with TRBJ1-1; the D is unclear. The germline V and J ends were trimmed by 5 bases and 2 bases, with 9 bases remaining between them. The CDR3 runs to 13 residues. CDR1 SEHNR and CDR2 FQNEAQ come from the germline V gene (reference sequence). CDR3 sequence: CASSKERNTEAFF. DNA of the CDR3: TGTGCCAGCAGCAAAGAACGCAACACTGAAGCTTTCTTT.

The chain links TRBV7-6 to TRBJ2-7, with 12 bases fitting TRBD2. The germline V gene has CDR1 SGHVS and CDR2 FNYEAQ. J was trimmed by 4 bases and V by 1 base; bases with no gene match: 11. This CDR3 is 18 amino acids long. The CDR3 DNA sequence: TGTGCCAGCAGCTTAGGACTAGCGGGAGTCCCCCCTTTTTACGAGCAGTACTTC. It codes for CASSLGLAGVPPFYEQYF.

The genes are TRBV28 and TRBJ2-7; D possibly matches TRBD1 or TRBD2 (5 bases each). Trimming pared 1 base from V and 4 bases from J, leaving 14 bases between. Germline V gene lookup returns CDR1 MDHEN and CDR2 SYDVKM. This CDR3 contains 15 residues. For the CDR3, the DNA is TGTGCCAGCAGTTTATCCGGGGTAGGACAATACGAGCAGTACTTC. It is translated as CASSLSGVGQYEQYF.

Concerning this clone: Other DNA variants within this sample encode the same CDR3. This sequence joins TRBV18 and TRBJ2-3; 9 nucleotides match TRBD2. CDR3 size: 15 residues. Unmatched junction bases numbered 0, after V lost 1 base and J lost 1 base. Per germline, CDR1 KGHSH and CDR2 LQKENI. CDR3 loop: CASSPLAGGTDTQYF. As DNA, the CDR3 is TGTGCCAGCTCACCACTAGCGGGAGGCACAGATACGCAGTATTTT.

The genes are TRBV19 and TRBJ2-2; D ambiguous. The CDR3 sequence is 14 residues long. V lost 1 base to trimming and J lost 4 bases, with 7 bases between them. Germline V CDR1 and CDR2: LNHDA, SQIVND (reference sequence). Written as DNA, the CDR3 is TGTGCCAGTAGTATAGGCCGGGCCACCGGGGAGCTGTTTTTT. This translates into CASSIGRATGELFF.

J is TRBJ1-5 and V is TRBV11-2, with D tentatively TRBD1 (5 bases). The CDR3 length is 13 residues. The germline V and J ends were trimmed by 0 bases and 9 bases, with 9 bases remaining between them. Germline V gene data show CDR1 as SGHAT and CDR2 as FQNNGV. The CDR3 DNA follows: TGTGCCAGCAGCTTAGACACGAGGGGGCCCCAGCATTTT. Its protein product is CASSLDTRGPQHF.

The chain links TRBV30 to TRBJ1-2; D is perhaps TRBD1 (5 bases). Trimming took 7 bases from V and 8 from J, leaving 23 bases between them. CDR1 and CDR2 (germline): GTSNPN, SVGIG (reference sequence). The CDR3 sequence is 14 residues long. The CDR3 region has the DNA TGTGCCTACCATTCCTACGGCGGGGGAGGAGGCTACACCTTC. Encoded protein: CAYHSYGGGGGYTF.

In DNA, the CDR3 is TGTGCCAGCAGTCGGACTAGCGGCTTGCCCACTTCTCAGTATTTT. Its translation is CASSRTSGLPTSQYF. This sequence joins TRBV28 and TRBJ2-3, with 10 bases identical to TRBD2. The CDR3 has 15 residues. Per the germline V gene, CDR1 is MDHEN and CDR2 is SYDVKM. The J segment lost 12 bases and the V segment lost 5 bases, leaving 14 bases of the junction unmatched.

The count of this clone is one. V usage is TRBV11-2 and J usage is TRBJ1-2; D is unclear. Trimming stripped 3 bases from V and 2 bases from J, with 1 base between. This CDR3 has 11 amino acids. Germline CDR1 SGHAT, CDR2 FQNNGV. CDR3 coding DNA: TGTGCCAGCAGCTTCAACTATGGCTACACCTTC. Translating it yields CASSFNYGYTF.

The chain couples TRBV9 to TRBJ2-3; TRBD1 is a possible D gene (5 bases). There are 16 residues in the CDR3. V was pared by 4 bases and J by 2 bases, with 17 bases between. The V gene's germline CDR1 is SGDLS and CDR2 YYNGEE. The CDR3 DNA follows: TGTGCCAGCAGCTTACAGGCCACTCCTTACACAGATACGCAGTATTTT. Its translation: CASSLQATPYTDTQYF.

The V call is TRBV19, the J call TRBJ2-7; tentatively, D is TRBD2 (6 bases). Germline values: CDR1 LNHDA, CDR2 SQIVND (reference sequence). V lost 4 bases and J lost 6, with 25 bases in between. The CDR3 is 17 amino acids. CDR3 sequence: CASSRGDGGVFPSEQYF. CDR3 in DNA: TGTGCCAGTAGTAGAGGGGACGGGGGTGTTTTCCCTTCCGAGCAGTACTTC.

The chain employs TRBV28 and TRBJ2-5, with D perhaps TRBD2 (7 bases). The CDR3 has 16 amino acids. Trimming removed 3 bases at V and 7 bases at J, with 21 bases between. The germline CDR1 and CDR2 sequences are MDHEN and SYDVKM. CDR3 sequence (DNA): TGTGCCAGCAGTTTCTCTACGCGGGGGCAGGGAGGGACCCAGTACTTC. As protein: CASSFSTRGQGGTQYF.